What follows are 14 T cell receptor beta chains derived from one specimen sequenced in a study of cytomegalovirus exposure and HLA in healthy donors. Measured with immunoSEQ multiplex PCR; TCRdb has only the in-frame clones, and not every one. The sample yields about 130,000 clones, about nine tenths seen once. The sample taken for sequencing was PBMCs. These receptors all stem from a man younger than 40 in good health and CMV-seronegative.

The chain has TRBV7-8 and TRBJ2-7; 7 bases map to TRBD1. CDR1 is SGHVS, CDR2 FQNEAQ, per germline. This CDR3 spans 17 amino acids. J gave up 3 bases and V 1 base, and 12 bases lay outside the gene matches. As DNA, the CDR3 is TGTGCCAGCAGCTTAGATGGTGTAGGGACAGCATACTACGAGCAGTACTTC. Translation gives CASSLDGVGTAYYEQYF.

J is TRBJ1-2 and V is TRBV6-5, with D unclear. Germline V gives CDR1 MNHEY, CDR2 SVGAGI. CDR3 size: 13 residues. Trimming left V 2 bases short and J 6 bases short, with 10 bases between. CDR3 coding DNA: TGTGCCAGCAGTTACGGGAGGATGGATGGCTACACCTTC. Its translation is CASSYGRMDGYTF.

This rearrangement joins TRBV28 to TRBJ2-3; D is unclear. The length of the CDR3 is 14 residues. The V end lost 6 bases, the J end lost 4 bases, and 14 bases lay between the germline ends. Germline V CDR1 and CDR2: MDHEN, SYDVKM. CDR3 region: CASRISNRPDTQYF. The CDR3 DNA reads TGTGCCAGCAGAATTAGCAATCGGCCAGATACGCAGTATTTT.

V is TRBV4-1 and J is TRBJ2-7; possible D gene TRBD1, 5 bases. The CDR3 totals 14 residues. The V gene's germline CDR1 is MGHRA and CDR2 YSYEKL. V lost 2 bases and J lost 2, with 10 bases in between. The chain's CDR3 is CASSQIAGPYEQYF. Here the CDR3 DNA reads TGCGCCAGCAGCCAAATCGCAGGGCCCTACGAGCAGTACTTC.

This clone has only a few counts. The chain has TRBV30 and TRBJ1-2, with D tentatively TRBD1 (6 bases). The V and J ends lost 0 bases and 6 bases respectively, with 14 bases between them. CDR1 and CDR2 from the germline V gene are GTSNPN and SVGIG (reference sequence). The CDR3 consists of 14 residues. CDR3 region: CAWSVLGTRDGYTF. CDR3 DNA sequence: TGTGCCTGGAGTGTACTGGGGACACGAGATGGCTACACCTTC.

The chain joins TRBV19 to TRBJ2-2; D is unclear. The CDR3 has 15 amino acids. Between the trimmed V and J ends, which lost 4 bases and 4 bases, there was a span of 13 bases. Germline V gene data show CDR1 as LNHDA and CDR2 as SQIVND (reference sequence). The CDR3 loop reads CASSNWVRLTGELFF. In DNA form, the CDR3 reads TGTGCCAGTAGTAATTGGGTCAGGCTCACCGGGGAGCTGTTTTTT.

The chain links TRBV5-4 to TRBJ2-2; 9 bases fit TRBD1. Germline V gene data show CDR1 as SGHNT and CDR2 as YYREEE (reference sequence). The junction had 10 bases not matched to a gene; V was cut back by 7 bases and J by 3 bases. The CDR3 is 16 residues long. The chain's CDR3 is CASATSGTGYTGELFF. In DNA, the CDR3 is TGTGCCAGCGCCACGTCCGGGACAGGGTACACCGGGGAGCTGTTTTTT.

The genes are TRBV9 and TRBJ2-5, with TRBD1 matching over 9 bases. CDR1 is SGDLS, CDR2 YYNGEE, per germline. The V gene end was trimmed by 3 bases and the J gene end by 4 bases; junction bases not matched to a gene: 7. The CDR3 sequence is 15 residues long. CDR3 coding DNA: TGTGCCAGCAGCGAGGGACAGGGCAGGAGAGAGACCCAGTACTTC. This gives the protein CASSEGQGRRETQYF. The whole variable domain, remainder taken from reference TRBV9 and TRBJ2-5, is DSGVTQTPKHLITATGQRVTLRCSPRSGDLSVYWYQQSLDQGLQFLIQYYNGEERAKGNILERFSAQQFPDLHSELNLSSLELGDSALYFCASSEGQGRRETQYFGPGTRLLVL.

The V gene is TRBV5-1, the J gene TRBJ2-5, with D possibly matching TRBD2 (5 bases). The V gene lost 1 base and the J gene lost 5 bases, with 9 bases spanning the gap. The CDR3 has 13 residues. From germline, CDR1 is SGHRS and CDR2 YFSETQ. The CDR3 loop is CASSLTRWETQYF. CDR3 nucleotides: TGCGCCAGCAGCTTGACTAGGTGGGAGACCCAGTACTTC.

The CDR3 loop is CASTLGLTEAFF. In nucleotides, the CDR3 is TGTGCCAGTACCCTGGGACTCACTGAAGCTTTCTTT. The V and J genes are TRBV19 and TRBJ1-1, with a weak D call TRBD1 (5 bases). V was trimmed by 7 bases and J by 4 bases, leaving 10 bases between them. Germline values: CDR1 LNHDA, CDR2 SQIVND (reference sequence). This CDR3 has 12 residues.

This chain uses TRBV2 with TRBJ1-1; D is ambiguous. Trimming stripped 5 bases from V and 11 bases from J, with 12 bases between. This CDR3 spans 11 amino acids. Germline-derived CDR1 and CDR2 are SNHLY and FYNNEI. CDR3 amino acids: CASSPGNKAFF. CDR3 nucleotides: TGTGCCAGCAGTCCGGGGAACAAGGCTTTCTTT.

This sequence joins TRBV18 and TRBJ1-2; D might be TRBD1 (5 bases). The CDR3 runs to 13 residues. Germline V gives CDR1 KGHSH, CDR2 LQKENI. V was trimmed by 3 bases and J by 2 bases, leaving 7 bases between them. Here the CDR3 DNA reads TGTGCCAGCTCACCCGACAGCAACTATGGCTACACCTTC. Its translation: CASSPDSNYGYTF.

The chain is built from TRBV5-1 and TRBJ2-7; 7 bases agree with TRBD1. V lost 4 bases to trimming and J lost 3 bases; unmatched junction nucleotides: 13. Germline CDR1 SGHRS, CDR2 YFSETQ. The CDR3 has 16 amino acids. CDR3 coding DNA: TGCGCCAGCAGCCAAGCCCCAACAGGGGTACTCTACGAGCAGTACTTC. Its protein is CASSQAPTGVLYEQYF.

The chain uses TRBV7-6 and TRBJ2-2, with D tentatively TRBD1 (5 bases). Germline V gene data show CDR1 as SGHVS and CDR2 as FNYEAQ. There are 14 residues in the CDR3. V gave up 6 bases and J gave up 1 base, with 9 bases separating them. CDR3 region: CASSYDRNTGELFF. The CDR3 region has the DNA TGTGCCAGCAGTTATGACAGGAACACCGGGGAGCTGTTTTTT.